This TCR beta chain was profiled in a study of beta chain features in type 1 diabetes (dated by TCRdb to 2016 to 2019). Context from the whole study: Mean age, gender distribution, total cell number and subset yield were not different between patients and healthy donors. Across all samples, around 99 million sorted cells were examined, and cell number per subset correlated strongly with RNA yield. Regulatory and stem cell-like memory subsets were obtained from only 8 patients and roughly 8 healthy donors, while naive and central memory subsets were obtained from all 30 or so donors. The study compared TCRB repertoires of sorted circulating CD4+ T cell subsets between recently diagnosed type 1 diabetes patients and matched healthy donors. The full study reports these points: Naive, central memory and regulatory TCRB repertoires appeared more similar among patients than among healthy donors. At VDJ recombination sites, patients with type 1 diabetes made fewer insertions and deleted more nucleotides, a pattern implying thymic rearrangement abnormalities. Type 1 diabetes patients showed a moderate but significant shortening of TCRB CDR3 length in all four CD4+ subsets. Because cDNA was sequenced instead of genomic DNA, activated cells with high expression could be over-represented, although the groups did not differ in activation or CD3 levels. Because the HLA sub-analyses included only small numbers of individuals, any influence of HLA type on TCRB rearrangement was left unresolved. Shorter templates might be favored by PCR, yet because patient and control samples were amplified and corrected together, any such skew would affect both groups equally.

The High Capacity cDNA Reverse Transcription Kit was used to reverse transcribe all of the isolated RNA, meaning that expressed TCRB transcripts were what got sequenced. Deep immunoSEQ sequencing was performed on naive, central memory and regulatory T cell samples, with an average of around 3.4 million total reads per sample. Sorted cells were lysed in RLT buffer, and RNA was extracted using DNase-treated RNeasy Micro or Mini kits according to cell number. Each cell subset was processed separately to prevent cross-contamination, with patient and healthy donor samples processed together. TCRB sequences were amplified from cDNA with the immunoSEQ multiplex PCR, producing 87-bp fragments spanning the CDR3 region. Amplicons were sequenced on the Illumina HiSeq platform. The authors processed their data as follows. PCR bias was corrected computationally using synthetic template baselines, and reads within Hamming distance 2 were collapsed, with unmergeable singletons discarded. Reads were aligned against IMGT so that V, D and J genes, CDR3 length and insertions or deletions at six rearrangement sites could be assigned. Clonotype counts were normalized to sorted cell number within each subset before computing true diversity and Gini coefficients with the tcR R package. The overlap coefficient, calculated on TCRB nucleotide sequences, was used to measure repertoire sharing. Out-of-frame TCRB sequences from naive cells were analyzed as a proxy for the pre-selection repertoire. TCRdb's version of the immuneACCESS table is confined to in-frame rearrangements and falls short of the full clone set. An unresolved V gene accounts for under half of the shortfall where checked; the remainder is of unknown origin. The V and J calls and clone size were taken over from that table, and D and trimming were inferred from the DNA. The sample table holds 150,000 to 200,000 clones, of which roughly 59% were seen once. In total, the top ten clones hold approximately 0.09% of the sample.

On this clone itself: The antigen it binds to is not known. Base qualities are missing; no much larger clone stands one base away. The sample holds other DNA sequences that translate to the same CDR3.

The CDR3 runs 12 amino acids, cysteine and phenylalanine included. Just the 36-base CDR3 DNA is kept, in frame starting at base 1. The trim is 0 bases for V and 3 bases for J, with a gap of 3 bases between the germline ends. The germline V gene specifies SGDLS as CDR1 and YYNGEE as CDR2. Each donor gave one peripheral blood draw, averaging around 120 mL, which was collected into heparinised tubes. A BD FACSAria II was used to sort naive, central memory, regulatory and stem cell-like memory CD4+ T cells with a panel that included CD45RO, CCR7, CD25, CD127, CD95 and CD27. A purity above 95% was achieved for all sorted populations. PBMCs were separated immediately by Lymphoprep density gradient centrifugation and were stained directly, without being cultured. Samples were stained and sorted in pairs, with one healthy donor and one patient per experiment, so that batch effects were minimized.

The TCR sequence derives from a man under 40 with type 1 diabetes. What was sequenced was naive CD4+ T cells from blood. The cell subset or site label for this specimen denotes: true naive CD4+ T cells. The sequence is built from TRBV9 and TRBJ2-5; the D gene is not confidently resolved. In nucleotide form, the sequence is TGTGCCAGCAGCGTAGGGGAAGAGACCCAGTACTTC. Translated, this is CASSVGEETQYF.